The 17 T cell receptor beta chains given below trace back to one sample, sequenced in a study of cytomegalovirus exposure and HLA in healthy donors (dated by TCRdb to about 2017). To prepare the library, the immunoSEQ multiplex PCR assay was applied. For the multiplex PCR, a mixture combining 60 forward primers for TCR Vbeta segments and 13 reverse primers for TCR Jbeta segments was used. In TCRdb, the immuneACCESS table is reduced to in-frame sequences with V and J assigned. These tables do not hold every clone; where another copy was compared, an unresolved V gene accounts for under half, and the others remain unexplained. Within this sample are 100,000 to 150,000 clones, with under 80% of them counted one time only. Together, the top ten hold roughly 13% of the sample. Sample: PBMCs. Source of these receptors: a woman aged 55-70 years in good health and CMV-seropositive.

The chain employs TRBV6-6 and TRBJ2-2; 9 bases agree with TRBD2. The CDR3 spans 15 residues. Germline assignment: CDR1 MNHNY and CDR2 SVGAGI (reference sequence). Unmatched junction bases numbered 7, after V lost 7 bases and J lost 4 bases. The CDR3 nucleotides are TGTGCCAGCACGGAGGGCGGGAGGGTCACCGGGGAGCTGTTTTTT. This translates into CASTEGGRVTGELFF.

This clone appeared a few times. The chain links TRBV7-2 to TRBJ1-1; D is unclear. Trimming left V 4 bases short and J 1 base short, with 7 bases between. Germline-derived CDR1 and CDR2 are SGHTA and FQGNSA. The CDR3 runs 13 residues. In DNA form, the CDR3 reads TGTGCCAGCAGCTCGAGCCGGAACACTGAAGCTTTCTTT. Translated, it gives CASSSSRNTEAFF.

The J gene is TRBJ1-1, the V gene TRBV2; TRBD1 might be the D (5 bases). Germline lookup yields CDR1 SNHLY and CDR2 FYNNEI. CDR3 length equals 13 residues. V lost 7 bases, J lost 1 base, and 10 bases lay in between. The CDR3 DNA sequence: TGTGCCAGCACTGGACACCCGAACACTGAAGCTTTCTTT. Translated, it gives CASTGHPNTEAFF.

CDR3: CASTDSGSYNEQFF. CDR3 sequence (DNA): TGTGCCAGCACCGACTCCGGGAGCTACAATGAGCAGTTCTTC. This chain links TRBV6-6 with TRBJ2-1, with D possibly being TRBD2 (6 bases). This CDR3 spans 14 amino acids. V lost 7 bases to trimming and J lost 3 bases, with 13 bases between them. The V gene's germline CDR1 is MNHNY and CDR2 SVGAGI (reference sequence).

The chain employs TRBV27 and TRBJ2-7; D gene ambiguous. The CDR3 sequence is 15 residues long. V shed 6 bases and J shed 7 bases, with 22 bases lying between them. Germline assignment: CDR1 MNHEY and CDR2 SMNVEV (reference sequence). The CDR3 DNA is TGTGCCAGCAGCCCACAAGATACATGGTTTTCGGAGCAGTACTTC. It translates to CASSPQDTWFSEQYF.

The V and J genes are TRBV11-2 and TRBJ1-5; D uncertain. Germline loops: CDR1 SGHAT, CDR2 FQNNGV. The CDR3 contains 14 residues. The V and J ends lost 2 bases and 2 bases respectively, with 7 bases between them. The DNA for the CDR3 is TGTGCCAGCAGCTTAACAACAGGCAATCAGCCCCAGCATTTT. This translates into CASSLTTGNQPQHF.

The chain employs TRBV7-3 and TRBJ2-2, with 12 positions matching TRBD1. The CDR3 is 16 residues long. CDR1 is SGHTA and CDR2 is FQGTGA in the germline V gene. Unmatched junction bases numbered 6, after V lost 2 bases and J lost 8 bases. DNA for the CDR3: TGTGCCAGCAGCTTATTCGGGACAGGGGGCAGGGGGGAGCTGTTTTTT. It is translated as CASSLFGTGGRGELFF.

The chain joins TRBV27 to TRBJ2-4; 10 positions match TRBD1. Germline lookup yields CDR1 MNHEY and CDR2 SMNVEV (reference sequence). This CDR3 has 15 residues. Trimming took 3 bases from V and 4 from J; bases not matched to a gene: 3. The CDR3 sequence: CASSFRGQGKNIQYF. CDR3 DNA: TGTGCCAGCAGTTTTAGGGGACAGGGGAAAAACATTCAGTACTTC.

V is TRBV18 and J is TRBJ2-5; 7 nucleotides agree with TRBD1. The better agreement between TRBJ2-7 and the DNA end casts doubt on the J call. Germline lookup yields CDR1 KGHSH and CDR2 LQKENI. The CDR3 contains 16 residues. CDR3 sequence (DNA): TGTGCCAGCTCACAGGATATTGGACAGGCCGTCTACGAGCAGTACTTC. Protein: CASSQDIGQAVYEQYF.

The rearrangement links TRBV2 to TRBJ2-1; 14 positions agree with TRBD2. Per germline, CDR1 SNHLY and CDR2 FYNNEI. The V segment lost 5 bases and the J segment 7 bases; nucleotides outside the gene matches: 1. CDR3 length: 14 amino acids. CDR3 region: CASSRTSGRNEQFF. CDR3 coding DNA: TGTGCCAGCAGTAGGACTAGCGGGAGGAATGAGCAGTTCTTC. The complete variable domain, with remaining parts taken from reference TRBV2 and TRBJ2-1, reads EPEVTQTPSHQVTQMGQEVILRCVPISNHLYFYWYRQILGQKVEFLVSFYNNEISEKSEIFDDQFSVERPDGSNFTLKIRSTKLEDSAMYFCASSRTSGRNEQFFGPGTRLTVL.

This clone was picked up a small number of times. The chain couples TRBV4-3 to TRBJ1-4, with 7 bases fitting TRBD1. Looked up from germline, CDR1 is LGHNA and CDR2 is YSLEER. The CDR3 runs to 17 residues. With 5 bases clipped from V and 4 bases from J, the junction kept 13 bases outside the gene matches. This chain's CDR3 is CASSFGTDVFLNEKLFF. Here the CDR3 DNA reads TGCGCCAGCAGCTTCGGGACAGACGTCTTCCTTAATGAAAAACTGTTTTTT.

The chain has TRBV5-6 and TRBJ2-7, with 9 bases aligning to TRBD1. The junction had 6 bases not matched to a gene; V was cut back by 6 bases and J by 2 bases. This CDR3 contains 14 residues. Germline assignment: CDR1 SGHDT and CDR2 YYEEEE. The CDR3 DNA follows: TGTGCCAGCACCCCGGGACAGGGTACCTACGAGCAGTACTTC. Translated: CASTPGQGTYEQYF.

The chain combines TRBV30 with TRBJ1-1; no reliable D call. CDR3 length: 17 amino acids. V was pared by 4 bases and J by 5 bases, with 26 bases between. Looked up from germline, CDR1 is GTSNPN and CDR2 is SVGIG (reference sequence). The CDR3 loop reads CAWIHRVFPGPLTEAFF. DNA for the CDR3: TGTGCCTGGATCCACCGTGTTTTTCCGGGTCCGCTAACTGAAGCTTTCTTT.

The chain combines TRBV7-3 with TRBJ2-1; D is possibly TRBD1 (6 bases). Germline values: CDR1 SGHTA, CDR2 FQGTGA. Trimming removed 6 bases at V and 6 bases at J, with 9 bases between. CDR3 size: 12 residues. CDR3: CASRSGVNEQFF. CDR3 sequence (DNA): TGTGCCAGCAGGTCAGGGGTCAATGAGCAGTTCTTC.

CDR3 amino acids: CASSLWSSGANVLTF. The CDR3 region has the DNA TGTGCCAGCAGTTTATGGAGCTCTGGGGCCAACGTCCTGACTTTC. The chain links TRBV27 to TRBJ2-6, with no clear D. The CDR3 consists of 15 residues. Trimming pared 1 base from V and 0 bases from J, leaving 4 bases between. The germline CDR1 and CDR2 sequences are MNHEY and SMNVEV (reference sequence).

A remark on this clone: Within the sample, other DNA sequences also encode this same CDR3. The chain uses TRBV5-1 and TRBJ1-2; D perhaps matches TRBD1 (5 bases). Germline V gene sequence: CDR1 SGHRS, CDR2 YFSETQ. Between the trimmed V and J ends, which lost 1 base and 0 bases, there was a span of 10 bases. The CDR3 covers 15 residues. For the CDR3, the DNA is TGCGCCAGCAGCTTGACGGGGGGAGCTAACTATGGCTACACCTTC. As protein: CASSLTGGANYGYTF.

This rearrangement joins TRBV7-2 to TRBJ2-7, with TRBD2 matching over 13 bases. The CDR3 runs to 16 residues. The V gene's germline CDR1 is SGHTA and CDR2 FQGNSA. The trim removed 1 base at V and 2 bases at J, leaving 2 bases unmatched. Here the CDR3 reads CASSLGTSGGAYEQYF. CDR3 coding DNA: TGTGCCAGCAGCTTAGGGACTAGCGGGGGAGCCTACGAGCAGTACTTC.